Reported below is one T cell receptor (beta chain). The antigen is unknown. The data belong to a study of T cell clones after liver transplantation. Study details: As an antigen-independent comparator, third-party-reactive TCRbeta sequences came from pre-transplant mixed lymphocyte reactions. Blood was drawn pre-transplant, before withdrawal, and after full or failed withdrawal.

The CDR3 runs 17 residues. The V end was cut by 0 bases, the J end by 5 bases, with 19 bases between. The germline V gene has CDR1 KGHSH and CDR2 LQKENI. Points from the study as a whole: Post-transplant time points were not standardized, so conclusions are preliminary.

Thawed unstimulated PBMCs were FACS-sorted by CD3, CD4 and CD8 into two populations. Method: immunoSEQ multiplex PCR; TCRdb's copy keeps in-frame clones and lacks some. Among roughly 60,000 clones listed, less than 85% were seen once. V and J are TRBV18 and TRBJ1-1; D perhaps matches TRBD1 (5 bases). The sequence derives from a human patient who received a liver transplant. A share of the T cells may be of graft donor origin. This sample comprised CD4+ T cells from blood, obtained at the approximately 16-month timepoint. The chain's CDR3 is CASSPPQGYARGTEAFF. CDR3 nucleotide sequence: TGTGCCAGCTCACCACCCCAGGGTTATGCTCGGGGAACTGAAGCTTTCTTT.